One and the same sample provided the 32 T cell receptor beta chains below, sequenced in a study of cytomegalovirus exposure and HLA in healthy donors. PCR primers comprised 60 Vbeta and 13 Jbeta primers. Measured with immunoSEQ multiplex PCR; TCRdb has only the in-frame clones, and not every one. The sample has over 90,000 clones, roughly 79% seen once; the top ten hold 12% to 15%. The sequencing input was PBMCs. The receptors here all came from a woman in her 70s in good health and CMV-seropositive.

CDR3 loop: CAGLGAGEGQPQHF. CDR3 nucleotide sequence: TGTGCCGGACTTGGGGCAGGGGAAGGACAGCCCCAGCATTTT. The V call is TRBV28, the J call TRBJ1-5, with a possible D match to TRBD1 (6 bases). Germline CDR1 reads MDHEN; CDR2 reads SYDVKM. The CDR3 contains 14 residues. V lost 11 bases and J 7 bases, leaving 21 bases between the germline ends.

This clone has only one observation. The CDR3 DNA reads TGTGCCAGCAGTTATTCGGGGGTTAGGGAGACCCAGTACTTC. Translated: CASSYSGVRETQYF. The chain joins TRBV6-5 to TRBJ2-5, with D perhaps matching TRBD2 (6 bases). Germline CDR1 is MNHEY and CDR2 is SVGAGI. V lost 3 bases and J lost 5, with 13 bases in between. This CDR3 is built from 14 residues.

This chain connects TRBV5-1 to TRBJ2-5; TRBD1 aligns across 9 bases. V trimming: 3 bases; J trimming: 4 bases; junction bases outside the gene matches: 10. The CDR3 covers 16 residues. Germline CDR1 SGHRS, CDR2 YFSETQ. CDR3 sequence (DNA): TGCGCCAGCAGCTCTACAGGGGGCGCGGTTCGAGAGACCCAGTACTTC. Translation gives CASSSTGGAVRETQYF.

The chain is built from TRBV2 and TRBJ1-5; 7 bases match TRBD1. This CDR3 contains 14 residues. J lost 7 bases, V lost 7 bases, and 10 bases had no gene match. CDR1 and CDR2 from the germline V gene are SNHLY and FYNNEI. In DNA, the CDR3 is TGTGCCAGCAACCCGACAGGGTCGGGACAGCCCCAGCATTTT. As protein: CASNPTGSGQPQHF.

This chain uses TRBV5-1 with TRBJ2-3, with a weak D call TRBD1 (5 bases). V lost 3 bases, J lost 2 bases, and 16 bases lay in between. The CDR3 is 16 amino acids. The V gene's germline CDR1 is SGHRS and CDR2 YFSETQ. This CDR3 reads CASSSVSTAATDTQYF. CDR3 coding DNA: TGCGCCAGCAGCTCCGTTTCGACAGCCGCCACAGATACGCAGTATTTT.

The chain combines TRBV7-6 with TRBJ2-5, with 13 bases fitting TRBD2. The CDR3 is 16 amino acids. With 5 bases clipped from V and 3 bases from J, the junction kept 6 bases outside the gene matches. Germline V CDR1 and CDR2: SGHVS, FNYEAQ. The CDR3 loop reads CASSAGLAGFEETQYF. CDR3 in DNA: TGTGCCAGCAGCGCGGGACTAGCGGGGTTCGAAGAGACCCAGTACTTC. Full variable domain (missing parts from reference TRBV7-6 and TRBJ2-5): GAGVSQSPRYKVTKRGQDVALRCDPISGHVSLYWYRQALGQGPEFLTYFNYEAQQDKSGLPNDRFSAERPEGSISTLTIQRTEQRDSAMYRCASSAGLAGFEETQYFGPGTRLLVL.

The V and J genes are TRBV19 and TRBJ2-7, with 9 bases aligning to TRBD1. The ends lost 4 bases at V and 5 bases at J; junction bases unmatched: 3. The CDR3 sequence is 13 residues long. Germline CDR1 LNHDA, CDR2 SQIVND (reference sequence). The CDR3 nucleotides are TGTGCCAGTAGTAACAGGGGGCAAGACGAGCAGTACTTC. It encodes CASSNRGQDEQYF.

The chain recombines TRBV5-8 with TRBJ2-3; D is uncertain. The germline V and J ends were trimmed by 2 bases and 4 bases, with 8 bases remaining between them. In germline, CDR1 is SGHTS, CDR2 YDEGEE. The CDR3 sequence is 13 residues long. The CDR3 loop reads CASSFNAADTQYF. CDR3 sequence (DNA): TGTGCCAGCAGCTTTAATGCGGCAGATACGCAGTATTTT.

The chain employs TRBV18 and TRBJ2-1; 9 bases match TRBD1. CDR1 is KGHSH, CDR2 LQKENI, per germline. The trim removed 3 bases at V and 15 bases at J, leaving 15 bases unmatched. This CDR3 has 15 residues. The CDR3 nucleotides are TGTGCCAGCTCACCGGGGACAGGGCTTACAGTAGGAGTGTTCTTC. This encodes CASSPGTGLTVGVFF.

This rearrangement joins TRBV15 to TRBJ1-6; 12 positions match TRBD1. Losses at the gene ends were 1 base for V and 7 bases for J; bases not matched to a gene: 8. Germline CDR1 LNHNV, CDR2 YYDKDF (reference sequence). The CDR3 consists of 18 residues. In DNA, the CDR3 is TGTGCCACCAGCAGAGTGGGGACAGGGGGCTCAAGGAATTCACCCCTCCACTTT. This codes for CATSRVGTGGSRNSPLHF.

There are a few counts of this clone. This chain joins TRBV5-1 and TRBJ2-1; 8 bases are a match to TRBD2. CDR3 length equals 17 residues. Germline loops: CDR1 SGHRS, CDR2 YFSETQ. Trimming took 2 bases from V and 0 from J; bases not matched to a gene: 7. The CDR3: CASSFGLAGSSYNEQFF. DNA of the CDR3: TGCGCCAGCAGCTTCGGATTAGCGGGGAGCTCCTACAATGAGCAGTTCTTC.

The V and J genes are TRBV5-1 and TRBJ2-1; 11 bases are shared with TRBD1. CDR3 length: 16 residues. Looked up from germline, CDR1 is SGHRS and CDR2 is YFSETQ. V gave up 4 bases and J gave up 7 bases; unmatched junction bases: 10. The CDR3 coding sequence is TGCGCCAGCAGCACAGCCGGGACAGGGGGGTGGAATGAGCAGTTCTTC. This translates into CASSTAGTGGWNEQFF.

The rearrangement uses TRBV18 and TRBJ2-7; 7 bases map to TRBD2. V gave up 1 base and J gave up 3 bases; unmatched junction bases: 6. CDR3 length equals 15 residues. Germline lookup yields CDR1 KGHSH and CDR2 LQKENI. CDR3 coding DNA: TGTGCCAGCTCACCACGGGTTGCGGGGGACTACGAGCAGTACTTC. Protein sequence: CASSPRVAGDYEQYF.

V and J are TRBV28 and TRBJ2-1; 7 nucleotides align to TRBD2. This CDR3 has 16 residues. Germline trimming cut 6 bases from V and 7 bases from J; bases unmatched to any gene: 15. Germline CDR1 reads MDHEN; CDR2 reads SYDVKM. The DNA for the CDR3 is TGTGCCAGCAGCTCCGGTTCTGTGGGAGGGCGGAATGAGCAGTTCTTC. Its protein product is CASSSGSVGGRNEQFF.

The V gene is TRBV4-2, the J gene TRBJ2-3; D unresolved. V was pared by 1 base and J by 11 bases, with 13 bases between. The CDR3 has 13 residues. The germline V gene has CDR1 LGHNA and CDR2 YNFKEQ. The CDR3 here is CASSQAVPLGQYF. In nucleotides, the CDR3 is TGTGCCAGCAGCCAAGCTGTCCCTCTCGGGCAGTATTTT.

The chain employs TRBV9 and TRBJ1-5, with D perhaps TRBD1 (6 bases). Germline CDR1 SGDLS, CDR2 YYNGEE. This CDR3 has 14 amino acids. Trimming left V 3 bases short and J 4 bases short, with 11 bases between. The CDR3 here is CASSADRTNQPQHF. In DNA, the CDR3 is TGTGCCAGCAGCGCCGACAGGACAAATCAGCCCCAGCATTTT.

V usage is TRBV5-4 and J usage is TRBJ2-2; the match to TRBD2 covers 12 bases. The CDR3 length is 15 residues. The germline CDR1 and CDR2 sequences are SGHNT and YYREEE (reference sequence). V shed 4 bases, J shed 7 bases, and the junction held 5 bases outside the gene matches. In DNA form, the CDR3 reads TGTGCCAGCAGCCTCCTAGCGGGAGGGAGCGGGGAGCTGTTTTTT. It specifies CASSLLAGGSGELFF.

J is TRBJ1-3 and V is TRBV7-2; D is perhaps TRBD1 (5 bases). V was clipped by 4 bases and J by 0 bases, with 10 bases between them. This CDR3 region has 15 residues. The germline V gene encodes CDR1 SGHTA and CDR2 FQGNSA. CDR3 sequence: CASSSRTSSGNTIYF. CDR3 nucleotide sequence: TGTGCCAGCAGCTCGCGGACAAGCTCTGGAAACACCATATATTTT.

The CDR3 is CASSPSAGGVDTQYF. The CDR3 DNA sequence: TGTGCCAGCTCACCTTCAGCGGGGGGTGTCGATACGCAGTATTTT. The V and J genes are TRBV18 and TRBJ2-3; TRBD2 aligns across 9 bases. Per germline, CDR1 KGHSH and CDR2 LQKENI. CDR3 size: 15 residues. V trimming: 3 bases; J trimming: 6 bases; junction bases outside the gene matches: 7.

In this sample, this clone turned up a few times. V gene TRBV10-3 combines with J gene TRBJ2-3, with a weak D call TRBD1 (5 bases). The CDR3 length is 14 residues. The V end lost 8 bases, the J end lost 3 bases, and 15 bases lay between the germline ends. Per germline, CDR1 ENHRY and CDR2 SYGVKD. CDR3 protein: CAIQHAGRTDTQYF. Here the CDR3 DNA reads TGTGCCATCCAACACGCAGGGCGAACAGATACGCAGTATTTT.

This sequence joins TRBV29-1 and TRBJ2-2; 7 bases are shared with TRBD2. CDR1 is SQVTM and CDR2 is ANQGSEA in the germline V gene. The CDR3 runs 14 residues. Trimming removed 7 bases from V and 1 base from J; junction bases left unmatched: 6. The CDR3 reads CSAGGGRNTGELFF. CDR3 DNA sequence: TGCAGCGCGGGGGGTGGCCGGAACACCGGGGAGCTGTTTTTT.

CDR3 coding DNA: TGTGCCAGCAGCTCCCCCGGGGGGATCTATGGCTACACCTTC. It encodes CASSSPGGIYGYTF. The V and J genes are TRBV11-2 and TRBJ1-2, with D perhaps TRBD1 (5 bases). CDR3 length: 14 residues. CDR1 is SGHAT, CDR2 FQNNGV, per germline. The V gene lost 4 bases and the J gene lost 4 bases, with 13 bases spanning the gap. Filled out from reference TRBV11-2 and TRBJ1-2, the complete variable domain reads EAGVAQSPRYKIIEKRQSVAFWCNPISGHATLYWYQQILGQGPKLLIQFQNNGVVDDSQLPKDRFSAERLKGVDSTLKIQPAKLEDSAVYLCASSSPGGIYGYTFGSGTRLTVV.

The CDR3 loop is CASSVEGAPGNTIYF. In DNA form, the CDR3 reads TGTGCCAGCAGCGTAGAGGGGGCTCCTGGAAACACCATATATTTT. The chain joins TRBV9 to TRBJ1-3; 7 bases are shared with TRBD1. In germline, CDR1 is SGDLS, CDR2 YYNGEE. CDR3 length equals 15 residues. Trimming took 0 bases from V and 2 from J; bases not matched to a gene: 2.

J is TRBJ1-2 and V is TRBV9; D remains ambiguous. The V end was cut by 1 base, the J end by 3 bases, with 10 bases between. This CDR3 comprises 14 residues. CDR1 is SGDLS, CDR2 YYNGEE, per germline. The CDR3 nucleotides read TGTGCCAGCAGCGTACGGCACAGTGACTATGGCTACACCTTC. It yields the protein CASSVRHSDYGYTF.

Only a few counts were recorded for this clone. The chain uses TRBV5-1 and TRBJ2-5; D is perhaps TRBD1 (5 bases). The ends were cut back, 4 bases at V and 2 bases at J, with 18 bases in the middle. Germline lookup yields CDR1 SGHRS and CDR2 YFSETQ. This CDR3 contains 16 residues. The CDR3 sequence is CASSPQGAPIQETQYF. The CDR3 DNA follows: TGCGCCAGCAGCCCCCAAGGGGCCCCGATTCAAGAGACCCAGTACTTC.

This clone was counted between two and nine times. The CDR3 bases are TGTGCCAGCACCCCGCGGCCCGAGAACACTGAAGCTTTCTTT. Encoded protein: CASTPRPENTEAFF. J is TRBJ1-1 and V is TRBV6-5; D remains ambiguous. Per the germline V gene, CDR1 is MNHEY and CDR2 is SVGAGI. This CDR3 has 14 amino acids. The V end lost 7 bases, the J end lost 1 base, and 13 bases lay between the germline ends.

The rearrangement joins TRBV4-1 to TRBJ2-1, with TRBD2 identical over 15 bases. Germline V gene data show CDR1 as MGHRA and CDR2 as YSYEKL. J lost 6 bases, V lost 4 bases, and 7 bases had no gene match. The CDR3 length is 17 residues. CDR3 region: CASSPLPGLAGGNEQFF. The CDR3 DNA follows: TGCGCCAGCAGCCCCTTGCCGGGACTAGCGGGGGGCAATGAGCAGTTCTTC.

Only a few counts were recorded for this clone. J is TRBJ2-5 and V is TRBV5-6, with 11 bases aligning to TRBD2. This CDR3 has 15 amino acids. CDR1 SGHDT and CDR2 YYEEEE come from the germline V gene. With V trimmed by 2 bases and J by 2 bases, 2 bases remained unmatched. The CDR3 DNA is TGTGCCAGCAGCTTCGGACTAGCGGGTCAAGAGACCCAGTACTTC. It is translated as CASSFGLAGQETQYF.

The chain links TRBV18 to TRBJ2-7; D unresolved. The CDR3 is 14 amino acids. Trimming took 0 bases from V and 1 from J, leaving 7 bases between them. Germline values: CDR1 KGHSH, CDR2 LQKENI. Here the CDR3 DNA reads TGTGCCAGCTCACCACCTCCAGGATCCTACGAGCAGTACTTC. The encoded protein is CASSPPPGSYEQYF.

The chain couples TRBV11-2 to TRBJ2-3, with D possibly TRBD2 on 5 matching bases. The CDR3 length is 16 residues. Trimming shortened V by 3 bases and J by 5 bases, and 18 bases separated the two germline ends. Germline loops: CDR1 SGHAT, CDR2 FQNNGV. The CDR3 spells CASSFGSRAFGDTQYF. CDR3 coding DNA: TGTGCCAGCAGCTTCGGGTCGCGGGCCTTTGGAGATACGCAGTATTTT. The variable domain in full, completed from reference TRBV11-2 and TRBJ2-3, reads EAGVAQSPRYKIIEKRQSVAFWCNPISGHATLYWYQQILGQGPKLLIQFQNNGVVDDSQLPKDRFSAERLKGVDSTLKIQPAKLEDSAVYLCASSFGSRAFGDTQYFGPGTRLTVL.

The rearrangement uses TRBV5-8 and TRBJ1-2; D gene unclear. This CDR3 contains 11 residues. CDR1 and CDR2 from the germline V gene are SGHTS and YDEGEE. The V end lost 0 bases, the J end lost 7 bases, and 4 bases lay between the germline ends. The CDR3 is CASSLVSGYTF. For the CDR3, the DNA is TGTGCCAGCAGCTTGGTATCTGGCTACACCTTC. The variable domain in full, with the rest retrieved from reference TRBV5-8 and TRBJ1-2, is EAGVTQSPTHLIKTRGQQATLRCSPISGHTSVYWYQQALGLGLQFLLWYDEGEERNRGNFPPRFSGRQFPNYSSELNVNALELEDSALYLCASSLVSGYTFGSGTRLTVV.

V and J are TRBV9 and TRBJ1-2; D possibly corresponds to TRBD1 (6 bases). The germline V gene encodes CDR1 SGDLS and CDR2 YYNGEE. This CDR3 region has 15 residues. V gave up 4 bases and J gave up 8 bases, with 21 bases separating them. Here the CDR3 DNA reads TGTGCCAGCAGCTTACTTCCAACAGGGTCAGAGGGCTACACCTTC. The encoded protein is CASSLLPTGSEGYTF.